A single sample gave rise to the 32 T cell receptor beta chains below, sequenced in a study of T cells in Graves' hyperthyroidism and ophthalmopathy. Amplified TCR beta CDR3 regions derived from RNA transcripts. Carried out on the TCR CDR3, a first-round RT-PCR used the HTBI primer set. TCRdb ran MiXCR on the multiplex PCR reads and lists one entry per CDR3 protein. The table has about 720,000 distinct CDR3 sequences, 15% to 20% seen once. Material for sequencing was blood. These receptors originate from a man aged 18 to 35 with Graves' hyperthyroidism.

This clonotype has a count of ten or more. The chain is built from TRBV30 and TRBJ2-1, with D unresolved. The V gene lost 0 bases and the J gene lost 5 bases, with 8 bases spanning the gap. The length of the CDR3 is 13 residues. Germline assignment: CDR1 GTSNPN and CDR2 SVGIG (reference sequence). In DNA, the CDR3 is TGTGCCTGGAGTGTTCTTTTAAACAATGAGCAGTTCTTC. Its translation: CAWSVLLNNEQFF. Combining the CDR3 with reference TRBV30 and TRBJ2-1 gives the whole variable domain SQTIHQWPATLVQPVGSPLSLECTVEGTSNPNLYWYRQAAGRGLQLLFYSVGIGQISSEVPQNLSASRPQDRQFILSSKKLLLSDSGFYLCAWSVLLNNEQFFGPGTRLTVL.

The V gene is TRBV7-9, the J gene TRBJ1-2; TRBD1 is a possible D gene (6 bases). V was trimmed by 0 bases and J by 7 bases, leaving 12 bases between them. Germline CDR1 and CDR2: SEHNR and FQNEAQ (reference sequence). The CDR3 sequence is 14 residues long. DNA of the CDR3: TGTGCCAGCAGCTTAGCCCAGGGGTTTGGTGGCTACACCTTC. Translation: CASSLAQGFGGYTF. Using reference TRBV7-9 and TRBJ1-2 for the parts outside the CDR3, the full variable domain is DTGVSQNPRHKITKRGQNVTFRCDPISEHNRLYWYRQTLGQGPEFLTYFQNEAQLEKSRLLSDRFSAERPKGSFSTLEIQRTEQGDSAMYLCASSLAQGFGGYTFGSGTRLTVV.

This clonotype was found many times. The gene calls are TRBV19 and TRBJ2-5, with D maybe TRBD1 (6 bases). V was cut by 0 bases and J by 7 bases, with 12 bases left in between. Germline CDR1 is LNHDA and CDR2 is SQIVND (reference sequence). The CDR3 loop spans 14 amino acids. The CDR3: CASSIDGTSPTQYF. CDR3 bases: TGTGCCAGTAGTATAGACGGGACAAGCCCGACCCAGTACTTC.

Comments on this clonotype: A much larger clone sits a single nucleotide away, making a read error possible. The chain recombines TRBV7-9 with TRBJ1-4; no definite D call. The V end was cut by 6 bases, the J end by 5 bases, with 7 bases between. Germline V gene lookup returns CDR1 SEHNR and CDR2 FQNEAQ (reference sequence). This CDR3 comprises 12 residues. This CDR3 is CASSFSNEKLFF. The CDR3 DNA follows: TGTGCCAGCAGTTTTTCAAATGAAAAACTGTTTTTT.

This clonotype has at least ten counts. The chain employs TRBV3-1 and TRBJ1-1; maybe TRBD1 (6 bases). The V gene's germline CDR1 is LGHDT and CDR2 YNNKEL (reference sequence). V was shortened by 3 bases and J by 1 base, with 12 bases between the two germline ends. This CDR3 is built from 15 residues. CDR3 DNA sequence: TGTGCCAGCAGCCACTTACGCAGGGGGAACACTGAAGCTTTCTTT. This translates into CASSHLRRGNTEAFF.

J is TRBJ2-1 and V is TRBV20-1; D remains ambiguous. Germline CDR1 is DFQATT and CDR2 is SNEGSKA (reference sequence). The CDR3 runs to 11 residues. Between the trimmed V and J ends, which lost 4 bases and 5 bases, there was a span of 6 bases. CDR3 DNA sequence: TGCAGTGCTAAAGCTGACAATGAGCAGTTCTTC. Translating gives CSAKADNEQFF.

This clonotype was picked up many times. The chain has TRBV27 and TRBJ2-3; possibly TRBD2 for D (6 bases). The V and J ends lost 5 bases and 6 bases respectively, with 18 bases between them. The CDR3 has 15 amino acids. CDR1 and CDR2 (germline): MNHEY, SMNVEV (reference sequence). The CDR3 region is CASSPHLALTDTQYF. The CDR3, as DNA: TGTGCCAGCAGTCCACATCTAGCGTTGACGGATACGCAGTATTTT.

The gene calls are TRBV20-1 and TRBJ1-2; possible D gene TRBD1, 5 bases. The CDR3 spans 17 residues. Germline V gene data show CDR1 as DFQATT and CDR2 as SNEGSKA (reference sequence). Trimming shortened V by 1 base and J by 0 bases, and 18 bases separated the two germline ends. The CDR3 here is CSARGGGTGPTNYGYTF. CDR3 in DNA: TGCAGTGCTAGAGGGGGCGGGACGGGCCCGACTAACTATGGCTACACCTTC.

The V gene is TRBV7-2, the J gene TRBJ2-5; TRBD1 matches at 7 bases. V lost 6 bases to trimming and J lost 2 bases; unmatched junction nucleotides: 9. The CDR3 is 15 amino acids. Germline lookup yields CDR1 SGHTA and CDR2 FQGNSA. CDR3 sequence reads: CASRFTGTVQETQYF. The CDR3 DNA reads TGTGCCAGCAGATTTACAGGGACAGTACAAGAGACCCAGTACTTC.

Only a few counts were recorded for this clonotype. Possible read error: a much larger clone is one base away. The J gene is TRBJ2-1, the V gene TRBV28; TRBD2 agrees at 12 bases. Germline V CDR1 and CDR2: MDHEN, SYDVKM. CDR3 length: 13 residues. V dropped 6 bases and J dropped 8; count of bases not matched to a gene: 2. CDR3 in DNA: TGTGCCAGCAGGACTAGCGGGAGCCATGAGCAGTTCTTC. Residues: CASRTSGSHEQFF.

This clonotype was observed a few times. This sequence joins TRBV24-1 and TRBJ2-1; 10 positions agree with TRBD1. This CDR3 is 15 amino acids long. The J segment lost 8 bases and the V segment lost 5 bases, leaving 8 bases of the junction unmatched. Germline V gene lookup returns CDR1 KGHDR and CDR2 SFDVKD. The DNA of the CDR3 is TGTGCCACCAGTGCGTCCGGGACAGGGGTCGATGAGCAGTTCTTC. Its protein is CATSASGTGVDEQFF.

This clonotype was picked up a small number of times. The V gene is TRBV30, the J gene TRBJ2-1; 10 nucleotides line up with TRBD2. V was pared by 0 bases and J by 5 bases, with 4 bases of the junction left unmatched. CDR3 length equals 15 residues. Germline loops: CDR1 GTSNPN, CDR2 SVGIG (reference sequence). The CDR3 coding sequence is TGTGCCTGGAGTGTTGGACTAGCGGTCAACAATGAGCAGTTCTTC. Its translation: CAWSVGLAVNNEQFF.

This clonotype has just a few counts. V and J are TRBV18 and TRBJ2-7; 10 bases map to TRBD2. From germline, CDR1 is KGHSH and CDR2 LQKENI. J lost 3 bases, V lost 4 bases, and 6 bases had no gene match. The CDR3 sequence is 15 residues long. As DNA, the CDR3 is TGTGCCAGCTCACTCCGGACTAGCGGCTACTACGAGCAGTACTTC. Encoded protein: CASSLRTSGYYEQYF.

The chain is built from TRBV20-1 and TRBJ2-7, with 10 bases fitting TRBD2. This CDR3 contains 14 residues. Trimming cost V 5 bases and J 4 bases; bases outside gene matches: 8. Looked up from germline, CDR1 is DFQATT and CDR2 is SNEGSKA (reference sequence). As DNA, the CDR3 is TGCAGTGCTTCCGGGACTAGCGAAGGATACGAGCAGTACTTC. Its protein product is CSASGTSEGYEQYF.

The chain employs TRBV6-1 and TRBJ2-1, with TRBD1 matching 9 bases. This CDR3 region has 19 residues. Germline CDR1 MNHNS, CDR2 SASEGT. V trimming: 4 bases; J trimming: 1 base; junction bases outside the gene matches: 14. The CDR3 reads CASSGVPGQGTRSYNEQFF. CDR3 nucleotide sequence: TGTGCCAGCAGTGGCGTCCCGGGACAGGGAACGAGGTCCTACAATGAGCAGTTCTTC.

The chain combines TRBV20-1 with TRBJ2-7; TRBD1 might be the D (5 bases). V lost 6 bases and J 0 bases, leaving 12 bases between the germline ends. The CDR3 covers 13 residues. Germline CDR1 and CDR2: DFQATT and SNEGSKA (reference sequence). The CDR3 sequence: CSAWGGNSYEQYF. In DNA form, the CDR3 reads TGCAGTGCCTGGGGCGGAAACTCCTACGAGCAGTACTTC.

This clonotype was found many times. The V call is TRBV28, the J call TRBJ1-2; no firm D call. Germline CDR1 is MDHEN and CDR2 is SYDVKM. There are 12 residues in the CDR3. Trimming took off 6 bases at V and 7 bases at J, with 12 bases between the two ends. CDR3 DNA: TGTGCCAGCAGCCCCGTGGGGATTGGCTACACCTTC. Its protein product is CASSPVGIGYTF.

This chain connects TRBV30 to TRBJ2-1; D gene unclear. V was shortened by 0 bases and J by 4 bases, with 10 bases between the two germline ends. The CDR3 is 14 residues long. The germline V gene encodes CDR1 GTSNPN and CDR2 SVGIG (reference sequence). The CDR3 protein is CAWSVRSSYNEQFF. The CDR3, as DNA: TGTGCCTGGAGTGTAAGGAGCAGTTACAATGAGCAGTTCTTC.

V is TRBV30 and J is TRBJ1-1; D possibly corresponds to TRBD1 (5 bases). The CDR3 contains 14 residues. Trimming cost V 0 bases and J 1 base, with 9 bases left between them. CDR1 and CDR2 (germline): GTSNPN, SVGIG (reference sequence). The CDR3 reads CAWSVGQGNTEAFF. For the CDR3, the DNA is TGTGCCTGGAGTGTGGGTCAGGGGAACACTGAAGCTTTCTTT.

The chain uses TRBV25-1 and TRBJ2-1; tentative D call: TRBD2 (5 bases). The CDR3 runs to 14 residues. V gave up 4 bases and J gave up 4 bases, with 11 bases separating them. Germline lookup yields CDR1 MGHDK and CDR2 SYGVNS. CDR3 region: CASSGERLYNEQFF. CDR3 bases: TGTGCCAGCAGTGGCGAGCGGCTGTACAATGAGCAGTTCTTC. Looking up the rest from reference TRBV25-1 and TRBJ2-1 gives the full variable domain: EADIYQTPRYLVIGTGKKITLECSQTMGHDKMYWYQQDPGMELHLIHYSYGVNSTEKGDLSSESTVSRIRTEHFPLTLESARPSHTSQYLCASSGERLYNEQFFGPGTRLTVL.

This clonotype appeared a few times. This chain joins TRBV4-1 and TRBJ1-5; no clear D gene. This CDR3 comprises 14 residues. The germline CDR1 and CDR2 sequences are MGHRA and YSYEKL. Trimming pared 0 bases from V and 4 bases from J, leaving 7 bases between. The CDR3 DNA sequence: TGCGCCAGCAGCCAAGATCCGGTAAATCAGCCCCAGCATTTT. Translated, it gives CASSQDPVNQPQHF.

This clonotype appeared many times. This chain uses TRBV28 with TRBJ1-4; tentative D call: TRBD1 (5 bases). The CDR3 is 18 amino acids. Germline loops: CDR1 MDHEN, CDR2 SYDVKM. V lost 5 bases, J lost 0 bases, and 19 bases lay in between. The CDR3 protein is CASSPERDVYATNEKLFF. CDR3 bases: TGTGCCAGCAGTCCCGAAAGGGACGTCTATGCAACTAATGAAAAACTGTTTTTT.

V and J are TRBV5-1 and TRBJ2-2; D unclear. Between the trimmed V and J ends, which lost 3 bases and 7 bases, there was a span of 7 bases. Germline V lookup: CDR1 SGHRS, CDR2 YFSETQ. This CDR3 is 12 amino acids long. CDR3 bases: TGCGCCAGCAGCTGGTCCGGCGGGGAGCTGTTTTTT. It translates to CASSWSGGELFF.

This rearrangement joins TRBV6-5 to TRBJ1-1, with D perhaps matching TRBD1 (5 bases). V lost 2 bases, J lost 0 bases, and 10 bases lay in between. The germline gives CDR1 MNHEY, CDR2 SVGAGI. The CDR3 runs to 15 residues. DNA of the CDR3: TGTGCCAGCAGTTACGGGGCGACCTTGAACACTGAAGCTTTCTTT. Its translation: CASSYGATLNTEAFF.

The sample holds many counts of this clonotype. The J gene is TRBJ2-1, the V gene TRBV5-1; 7 nucleotides match TRBD2. Germline V gene data show CDR1 as SGHRS and CDR2 as YFSETQ. The CDR3 totals 14 residues. V lost 2 bases, J lost 5 bases, and 4 bases stayed unmatched. CDR3 nucleotide sequence: TGCGCCAGCAGCTTAGCGGGACTTAACAATGAGCAGTTCTTC. Protein: CASSLAGLNNEQFF.

V usage is TRBV28 and J usage is TRBJ2-7; 7 bases map to TRBD1. CDR1 is MDHEN, CDR2 SYDVKM, per germline. After removal of 2 bases from V and 6 bases from J, the junction contained 25 bases not matched to a gene. This CDR3 has 20 residues. The CDR3 here is CASSLPRQGPQSVHCCEQYF. CDR3 sequence (DNA): TGTGCCAGCAGTTTACCTAGACAGGGACCTCAGTCGGTACACTGTTGCGAGCAGTACTTC.

This clonotype appeared a few times. The J gene is TRBJ1-4, the V gene TRBV20-1; TRBD1 is a possible D gene (6 bases). V was cut by 2 bases and J by 4 bases, with 8 bases left in between. Germline values: CDR1 DFQATT, CDR2 SNEGSKA (reference sequence). The CDR3 is made up of 13 amino acids. The CDR3 sequence: CSARRQVNEKLFF. In DNA form, the CDR3 reads TGCAGTGCTAGACGACAGGTTAATGAAAAACTGTTTTTT.

DNA for the CDR3: TGCGCCAGCAGCCAAGAATTGGCTGCCCCCCGGGAGCAGTACTTC. This translates into CASSQELAAPREQYF. The J gene is TRBJ2-7, the V gene TRBV4-1; no firm D call. This CDR3 comprises 15 residues. V was clipped by 0 bases and J by 7 bases, with 16 bases between them. In germline, CDR1 is MGHRA, CDR2 YSYEKL.

This clonotype was seen a handful of times. The chain joins TRBV20-1 to TRBJ2-7; 7 bases line up with TRBD1. Germline CDR1 DFQATT, CDR2 SNEGSKA (reference sequence). V lost 6 bases to trimming and J lost 5 bases; unmatched junction nucleotides: 7. The CDR3 runs 12 residues. CDR3 sequence: CSATPDRDEQYF. CDR3 bases: TGCAGTGCCACGCCAGACAGGGACGAGCAGTACTTC.

Many counts were recorded for this clonotype. This chain connects TRBV28 to TRBJ2-1; TRBD1 matches at 12 bases. The V and J ends lost 6 bases and 6 bases, in that order; junction bases with no gene match: 9. Germline V gene sequence: CDR1 MDHEN, CDR2 SYDVKM. The CDR3 length is 16 residues. CDR3 region: CASSPGTGGIFNEQFF. The DNA of the CDR3 is TGTGCCAGCAGCCCTGGGACAGGGGGCATATTCAATGAGCAGTTCTTC. The complete variable domain, with remaining parts taken from reference TRBV28 and TRBJ2-1, reads DVKVTQSSRYLVKRTGEKVFLECVQDMDHENMFWYRQDPGLGLRLIYFSYDVKMKEKGDIPEGYSVSREKKERFSLILESASTNQTSMYLCASSPGTGGIFNEQFFGPGTRLTVL.

This clonotype has at least ten counts. The V and J genes are TRBV12-3 or TRBV12-4 and TRBJ1-6; D perhaps matches TRBD1 (5 bases). Trimming removed 6 bases at V and 7 bases at J, with 16 bases between. The CDR3 extends over 15 amino acids. CDR3 sequence reads: CASRSRGTRNSPLHF. DNA of the CDR3: TGTGCCAGCAGGTCTCGGGGGACGCGGAATTCACCCCTCCACTTT.

The rearrangement joins TRBV4-1 to TRBJ2-7, with 9 bases that match TRBD2. The junction had 6 bases not matched to a gene; V was cut back by 0 bases and J by 3 bases. The CDR3 loop spans 16 amino acids. Germline lookup yields CDR1 MGHRA and CDR2 YSYEKL. In DNA form, the CDR3 reads TGCGCCAGCAGCCAAGAAGTCCTGACTAGCGGCTACGAGCAGTACTTC. Amino acid sequence: CASSQEVLTSGYEQYF.